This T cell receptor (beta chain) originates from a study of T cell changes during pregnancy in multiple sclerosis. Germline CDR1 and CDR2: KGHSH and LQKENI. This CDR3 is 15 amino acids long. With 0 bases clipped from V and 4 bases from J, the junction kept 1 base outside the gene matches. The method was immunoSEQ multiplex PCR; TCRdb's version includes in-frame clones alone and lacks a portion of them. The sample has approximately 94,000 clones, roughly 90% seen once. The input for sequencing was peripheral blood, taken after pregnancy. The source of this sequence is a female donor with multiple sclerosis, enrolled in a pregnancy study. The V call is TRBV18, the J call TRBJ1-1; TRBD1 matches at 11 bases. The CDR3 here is CASSPPGQGGTEAFF. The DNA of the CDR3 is TGTGCCAGCTCACCACCGGGACAGGGGGGCACTGAAGCTTTCTTT.